These T cell receptor beta chains were read from a single sample in a study of blood T cells in healthy people across ages. TCRdb analysed the 5' RACE reads with MiXCR anew, one entry per CDR3 protein. The data show 1.5 million to 1.9 million distinct CDR3 sequences, around 40% seen once. Sequences were obtained from blood. The receptors were gathered from a woman between 18 and 30 years old in good health. Both conserved end residues are part of each CDR3. The D gene is left open where the match is weak. Size tells how often a clone was seen (once, few, many) or the class of an expanded clone, and some rows leave it out.

V,D,length,J,size,CDR3,DNA
TRBV9,TRBD2,15,TRBJ2-3,few,CASSPPGTSVDTQYF,TGTGCCAGCAGCCCCCCAGGGACTAGCGTAGATACGCAGTATTTT
TRBV20-1,NA,15,TRBJ1-4,NA,CSARGPGHRREKLFF,TGCAGTGCTAGAGGACCGGGACATAGGAGGGAAAAACTGTTTTTT
TRBV28,NA,12,TRBJ2-5,NA,CASSSRLGGQYF,TGTGCCAGCAGTTCCCGACTAGGCGGGCAGTACTTC
TRBV19,NA,14,TRBJ1-2,NA,CASSIGRAGYGCTF,TGTGCCAGTAGTATAGGCCGAGCGGGTTATGGCTGCACCTTC
TRBV7-9,NA,14,TRBJ1-1,few,CASSLDVQNTEAFF,TGTGCCAGCAGCTTAGACGTACAGAACACTGAAGCTTTCTTT
TRBV7-2,NA,18,TRBJ1-2,NA,CASSRPQGPGADNYGYTF,TGTGCCAGCAGCCGCCCTCAGGGGCCGGGGGCTGATAACTATGGCTACACCTTC
TRBV29-1,TRBD1,15,TRBJ2-3,few,CSASKGGQGGDTQYF,TGCAGCGCCTCAAAAGGGGGACAGGGTGGAGATACGCAGTATTTT
TRBV7-2,NA,14,TRBJ2-3,NA,CASSVVTGSLTQYF,TGTGCCAGCAGCGTAGTAACTGGAAGTCTTACGCAGTATTTT
TRBV28,NA,12,TRBJ2-1,NA,CASSFVREGQFF,TGTGCCAGCAGTTTTGTCCGGGAAGGGCAGTTCTTC
TRBV5-1,NA,17,TRBJ2-1,NA,CASSLLVTTGSYNEQFF,TGCGCCAGCAGCTTGTTAGTGACAACCGGCTCCTACAATGAGCAGTTCTTC
TRBV9,TRBD1,17,TRBJ1-2,NA,CASSPVFMGQGNHGYTF,TGTGCCAGCAGCCCAGTTTTTATGGGACAGGGGAATCATGGCTACACCTTC
TRBV19,NA,13,TRBJ2-7,few,CASRGRAFYEQYF,TGTGCCAGTAGGGGTCGTGCTTTCTACGAGCAGTACTTC
TRBV7-2,NA,13,TRBJ1-1,many,CASSSQGYTEAFF,TGTGCCAGCAGTTCCCAGGGTTACACTGAAGCTTTCTTT
TRBV20-1,NA,15,TRBJ2-7,NA,CSAREGEASTYEQYF,TGCAGTGCTAGAGAGGGAGAGGCGTCAACCTACGAGCAGTACTTC
TRBV13,NA,11,TRBJ1-1,NA,CASTQGGGAFF,TGTGCCAGCACCCAGGGTGGTGGAGCTTTCTTT
TRBV4-1,NA,15,TRBJ1-2,NA,CASSPQAGGVYGYTF,TGCGCCAGCAGCCCGCAGGCGGGGGGCGTCTATGGCTACACCTTC
TRBV25-1,NA,16,TRBJ1-5,few,CASSPPGIYSNQPQHF,TGTGCCAGCAGTCCCCCGGGTATTTATAGCAATCAGCCCCAGCATTTT
TRBV6-2/TRBV6-3,TRBD1,15,TRBJ1-5,NA,CASTTGGLGDQPQHF,TGTGCCAGTACGACAGGGGGCTTGGGTGATCAGCCCCAGCATTTT
TRBV29-1,NA,11,TRBJ2-7,NA,CSGNNYNEQYF,TGCAGCGGGAACAACTACAATGAGCAGTACTTC
TRBV4-3,TRBD2,14,TRBJ2-1,NA,CASSQVAGRNEQFF,TGCGCCAGCAGCCAAGTAGCGGGAAGGAATGAGCAGTTCTTC
TRBV7-2,TRBD2,17,TRBJ2-3,NA,CASSLHWTSGTTDTQYF,TGTGCCAGCAGCCTGCATTGGACTAGCGGGACCACAGATACGCAGTATTTT
TRBV5-1,NA,14,TRBJ2-5,NA,CASSSTWVQETQYF,TGCGCCAGCAGCTCCACATGGGTCCAAGAGACCCAGTACTTC
TRBV4-1,NA,13,TRBJ2-2,NA,CASSQIYGGELFF,TGCGCCAGCAGCCAGATATACGGCGGGGAGCTGTTTTTT
TRBV25-1,TRBD1,13,TRBJ1-1,NA,CASRFTGGTEAFF,TGTGCCAGCAGGTTTACAGGGGGCACTGAAGCTTTCTTT
TRBV30,TRBD2,16,TRBJ2-3,NA,CAWRKGLAGEGDTQYF,TGTGCCTGGAGGAAGGGCCTAGCGGGAGAGGGGGATACGCAGTATTTT
TRBV28,NA,12,TRBJ1-1,NA,CASSTRDSEAFF,TGTGCCAGCAGTACCAGGGATTCTGAAGCTTTCTTT
TRBV7-8,TRBD1,16,TRBJ1-1,NA,CASSPAGTGGGTEAFF,TGTGCCAGCAGCCCCGCCGGGACAGGGGGAGGGACTGAAGCTTTCTTT
TRBV12-3/TRBV12-4,NA,15,TRBJ2-5,NA,CASSFGGPGRETQYF,TGTGCCAGCAGTTTCGGAGGGCCCGGGCGAGAGACCCAGTACTTC
TRBV27,NA,16,TRBJ2-6,NA,CASSRDGSSGANVLTF,TGTGCCAGCAGCCGGGACGGGAGCTCTGGGGCCAACGTCCTGACTTTC
TRBV9,NA,14,TRBJ1-2,NA,CASSVGDRLEGYTF,TGTGCCAGCAGCGTAGGCGACAGGTTAGAGGGCTACACCTTC
TRBV10-3,TRBD2,17,TRBJ2-7,once,CAISDGGSGRGFDEQYF,TGTGCCATCAGTGACGGGGGTAGCGGGAGAGGCTTTGACGAGCAGTACTTC
TRBV29-1,NA,10,TRBJ2-7,NA,CSATEVAQYF,TGCAGCGCCACCGAGGTGGCCCAGTACTTC
TRBV19,NA,17,TRBJ2-1,NA,CASSLMNLGRDFNEQFF,TGTGCCAGTAGCCTCATGAACCTCGGGCGAGATTTCAATGAGCAGTTCTTC
TRBV9,NA,16,TRBJ2-6,NA,CASSVEGSSGANVLTF,TGTGCCAGCAGCGTAGAGGGGAGCTCTGGGGCCAACGTCCTGACTTTC
TRBV19,NA,14,TRBJ1-2,NA,CVSSPQTVDYGYTF,TGTGTCAGTAGTCCTCAGACAGTCGACTATGGCTACACCTTC